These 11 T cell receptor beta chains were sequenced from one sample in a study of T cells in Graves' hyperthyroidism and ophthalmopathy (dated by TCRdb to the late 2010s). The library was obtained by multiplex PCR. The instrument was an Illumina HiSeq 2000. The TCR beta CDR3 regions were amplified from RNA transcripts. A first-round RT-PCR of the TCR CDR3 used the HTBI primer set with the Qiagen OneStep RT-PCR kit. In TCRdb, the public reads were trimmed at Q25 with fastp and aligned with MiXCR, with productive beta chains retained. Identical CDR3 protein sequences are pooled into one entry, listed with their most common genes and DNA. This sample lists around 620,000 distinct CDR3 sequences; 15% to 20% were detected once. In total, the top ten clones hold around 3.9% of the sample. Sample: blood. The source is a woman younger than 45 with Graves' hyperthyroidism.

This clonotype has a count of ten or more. CDR3 in amino acids: CASSLGSVGSAYEQYF. The DNA for the CDR3 is TGTGCCAGCAGCTTAGGGTCAGTGGGTTCGGCCTACGAGCAGTACTTC. The chain uses TRBV7-2 and TRBJ2-7, with unresolved D. Germline CDR1 and CDR2: SGHTA and FQGNSA. V dropped 1 base and J dropped 2 bases, with 15 bases sitting between them. The CDR3 consists of 16 residues.

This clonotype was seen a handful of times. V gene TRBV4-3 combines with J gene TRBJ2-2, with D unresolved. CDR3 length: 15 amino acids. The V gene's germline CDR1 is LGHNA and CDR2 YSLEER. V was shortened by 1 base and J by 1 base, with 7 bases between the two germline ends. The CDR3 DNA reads TGCGCCAGCAGCCAAGTGCTCGGGAACACCGGGGAGCTGTTTTTT. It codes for CASSQVLGNTGELFF.

The CDR3 nucleotides are TGTGCCAGCAGCCGACGTACACCAGTAGCTAACTATGGCTACACCTTC. Protein sequence: CASSRRTPVANYGYTF. The J gene is TRBJ1-2, the V gene TRBV4-2; D remains ambiguous. The germline V gene encodes CDR1 LGHNA and CDR2 YNFKEQ. The CDR3 contains 16 residues. Trimming stripped 4 bases from V and 0 bases from J, with 15 bases between.

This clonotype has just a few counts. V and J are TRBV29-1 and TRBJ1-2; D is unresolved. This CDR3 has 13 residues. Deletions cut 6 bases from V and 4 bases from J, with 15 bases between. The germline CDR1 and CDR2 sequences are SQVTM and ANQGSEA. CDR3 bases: TGCAGCGTGAGGGAACAAGGAAGCTATGGCTACACCTTC. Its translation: CSVREQGSYGYTF.

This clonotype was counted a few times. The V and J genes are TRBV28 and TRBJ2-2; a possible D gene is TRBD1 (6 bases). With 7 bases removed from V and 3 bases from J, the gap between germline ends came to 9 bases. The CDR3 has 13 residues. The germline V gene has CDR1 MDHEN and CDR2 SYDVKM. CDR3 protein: CASTSGDTGELFF. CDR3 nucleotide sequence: TGTGCCAGCACATCAGGGGACACCGGGGAGCTGTTTTTT.

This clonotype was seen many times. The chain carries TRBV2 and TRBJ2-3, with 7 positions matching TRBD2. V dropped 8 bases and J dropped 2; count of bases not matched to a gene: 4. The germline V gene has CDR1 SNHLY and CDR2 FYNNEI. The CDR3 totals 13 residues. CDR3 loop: CASGRASTDTQYF. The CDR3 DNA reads TGTGCCAGCGGGAGGGCCTCCACAGATACGCAGTATTTT.

The CDR3 sequence: CASSLLKSTGELFF. CDR3 coding DNA: TGTGCCAGCAGCCTCCTGAAGTCCACCGGGGAGCTGTTTTTT. This chain links TRBV5-4 with TRBJ2-2; unclear D gene. The length of the CDR3 is 14 residues. V was pared by 4 bases and J by 4 bases, with 11 bases between. Germline CDR1 is SGHNT and CDR2 is YYREEE (reference sequence).

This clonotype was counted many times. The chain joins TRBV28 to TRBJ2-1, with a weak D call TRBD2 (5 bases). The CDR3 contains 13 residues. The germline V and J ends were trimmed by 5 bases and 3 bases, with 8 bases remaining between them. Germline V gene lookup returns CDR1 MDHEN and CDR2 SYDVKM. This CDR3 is CASSPRDYNEQFF. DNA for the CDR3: TGTGCCAGCAGTCCCCGGGACTACAATGAGCAGTTCTTC. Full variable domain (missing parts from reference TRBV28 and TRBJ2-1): DVKVTQSSRYLVKRTGEKVFLECVQDMDHENMFWYRQDPGLGLRLIYFSYDVKMKEKGDIPEGYSVSREKKERFSLILESASTNQTSMYLCASSPRDYNEQFFGPGTRLTVL.

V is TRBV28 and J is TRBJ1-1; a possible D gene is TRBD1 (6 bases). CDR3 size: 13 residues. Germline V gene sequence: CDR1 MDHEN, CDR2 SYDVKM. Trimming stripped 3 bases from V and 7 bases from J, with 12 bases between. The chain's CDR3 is CASSFRGAGEAFF. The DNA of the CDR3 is TGTGCCAGCAGTTTTCGGGGGGCGGGTGAAGCTTTCTTT.

This chain's CDR3 is CSARDHAISFYEQYF. The CDR3 coding sequence is TGCAGTGCTAGAGATCATGCAATCTCCTTCTACGAGCAGTACTTC. This sequence joins TRBV20-1 and TRBJ2-7; D ambiguous. The CDR3 has 15 residues. V was trimmed by 0 bases and J by 3 bases, leaving 15 bases between them. The germline gives CDR1 DFQATT, CDR2 SNEGSKA (reference sequence).

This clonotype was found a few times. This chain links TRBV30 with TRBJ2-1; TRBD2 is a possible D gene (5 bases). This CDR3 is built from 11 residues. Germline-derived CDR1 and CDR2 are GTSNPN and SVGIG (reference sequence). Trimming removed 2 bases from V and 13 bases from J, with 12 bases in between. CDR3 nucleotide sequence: TGTGCCTGGAGTACCGCCAGCGGACAGTTCTTC. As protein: CAWSTASGQFF.